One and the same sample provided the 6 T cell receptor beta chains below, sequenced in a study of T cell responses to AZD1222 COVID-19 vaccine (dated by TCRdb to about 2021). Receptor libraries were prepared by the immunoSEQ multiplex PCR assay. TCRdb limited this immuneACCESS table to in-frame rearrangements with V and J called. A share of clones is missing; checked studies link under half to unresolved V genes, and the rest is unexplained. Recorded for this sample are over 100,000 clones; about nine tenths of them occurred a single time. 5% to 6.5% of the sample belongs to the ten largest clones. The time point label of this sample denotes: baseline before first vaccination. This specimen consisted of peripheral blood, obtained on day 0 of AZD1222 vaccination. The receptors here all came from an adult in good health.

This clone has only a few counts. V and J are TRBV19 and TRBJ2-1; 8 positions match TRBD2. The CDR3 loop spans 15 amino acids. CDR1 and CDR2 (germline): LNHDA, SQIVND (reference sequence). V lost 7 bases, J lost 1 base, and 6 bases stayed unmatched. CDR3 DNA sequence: TGTGCCAGTAAGGAGCGGGGGCCTTCCTACAATGAGCAGTTCTTC. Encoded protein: CASKERGPSYNEQFF.

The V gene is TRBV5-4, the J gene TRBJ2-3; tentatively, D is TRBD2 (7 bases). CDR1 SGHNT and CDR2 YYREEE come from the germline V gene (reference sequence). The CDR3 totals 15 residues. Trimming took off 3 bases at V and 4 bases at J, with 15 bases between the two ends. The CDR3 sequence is CASSSGGPSPDTQYF. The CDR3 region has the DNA TGTGCCAGCAGCTCCGGGGGGCCAAGTCCAGATACGCAGTATTTT.

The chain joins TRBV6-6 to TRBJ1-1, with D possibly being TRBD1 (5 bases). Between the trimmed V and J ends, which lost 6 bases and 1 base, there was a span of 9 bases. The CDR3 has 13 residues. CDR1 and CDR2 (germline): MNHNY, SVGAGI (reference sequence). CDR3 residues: CASSQQENTEAFF. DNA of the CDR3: TGTGCCAGCAGCCAACAGGAGAACACTGAAGCTTTCTTT.

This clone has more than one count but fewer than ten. The CDR3 DNA is TGCAGCGTTGGGGACGGCAGCCATCAGCCCCAGCATTTT. It codes for CSVGDGSHQPQHF. J is TRBJ1-5 and V is TRBV29-1; tentative D call: TRBD1 (5 bases). Germline-derived CDR1 and CDR2 are SQVTM and ANQGSEA. V lost 4 bases, J lost 5 bases, and 12 bases lay in between. The CDR3 is made up of 13 amino acids.

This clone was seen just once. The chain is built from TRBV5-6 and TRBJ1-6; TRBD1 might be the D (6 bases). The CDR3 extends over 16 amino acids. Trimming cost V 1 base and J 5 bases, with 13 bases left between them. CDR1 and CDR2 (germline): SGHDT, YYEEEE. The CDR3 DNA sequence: TGTGCCAGCAGCTTGCGTGGTGGGGGCCATAATTCACCCCTCCACTTT. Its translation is CASSLRGGGHNSPLHF. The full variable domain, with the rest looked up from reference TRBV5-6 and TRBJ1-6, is DAGVTQSPTHLIKTRGQQVTLRCSPKSGHDTVSWYQQALGQGPQFIFQYYEEEERQRGNFPDRFSGHQFPNYSSELNVNALLLGDSALYLCASSLRGGGHNSPLHFGNGTRLTVT.

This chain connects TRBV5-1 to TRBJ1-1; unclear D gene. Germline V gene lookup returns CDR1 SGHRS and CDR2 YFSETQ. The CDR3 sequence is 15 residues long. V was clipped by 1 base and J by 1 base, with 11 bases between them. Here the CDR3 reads CASSLSALGNTEAFF. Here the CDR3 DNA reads TGCGCCAGCAGCTTGTCGGCCCTAGGGAACACTGAAGCTTTCTTT.